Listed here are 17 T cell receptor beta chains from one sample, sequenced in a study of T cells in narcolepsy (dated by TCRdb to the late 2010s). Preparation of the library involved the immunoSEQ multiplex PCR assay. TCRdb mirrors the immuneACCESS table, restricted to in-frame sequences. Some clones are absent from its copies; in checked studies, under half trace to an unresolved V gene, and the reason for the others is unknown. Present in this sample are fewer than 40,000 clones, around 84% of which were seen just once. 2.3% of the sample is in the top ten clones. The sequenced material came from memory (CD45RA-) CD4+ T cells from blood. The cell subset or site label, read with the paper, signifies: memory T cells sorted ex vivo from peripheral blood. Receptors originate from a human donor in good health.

The CDR3 sequence is CAWSVSIAGNNEQFF. The CDR3 nucleotides are TGTGCCTGGAGTGTAAGCATAGCGGGAAACAATGAGCAGTTCTTC. The V and J genes are TRBV30 and TRBJ2-1; 8 bases match TRBD2. The CDR3 runs to 15 residues. The V and J ends lost 0 bases and 5 bases, in that order; junction bases with no gene match: 6. CDR1 and CDR2 from the germline V gene are GTSNPN and SVGIG (reference sequence).

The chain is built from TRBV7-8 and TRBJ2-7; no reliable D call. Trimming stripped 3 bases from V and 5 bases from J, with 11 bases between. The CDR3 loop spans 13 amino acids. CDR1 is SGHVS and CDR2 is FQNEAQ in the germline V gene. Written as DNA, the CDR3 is TGTGCCAGCAGCTTGCCGGCGTCCGACGAGCAGTACTTC. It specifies CASSLPASDEQYF. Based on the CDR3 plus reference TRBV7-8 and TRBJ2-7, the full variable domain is GAGVSQSPRYKVAKRGQDVALRCDPISGHVSLFWYQQALGQGPEFLTYFQNEAQLDKSGLPSDRFFAERPEGSVSTLKIQRTQQEDSAVYLCASSLPASDEQYFGPGTRLTVT.

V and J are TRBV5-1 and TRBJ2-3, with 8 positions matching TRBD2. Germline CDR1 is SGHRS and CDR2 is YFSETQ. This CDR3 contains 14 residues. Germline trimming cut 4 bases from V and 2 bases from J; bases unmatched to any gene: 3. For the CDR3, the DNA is TGCGCCAGCAGCAACGGGGGGGCCACAGATACGCAGTATTTT. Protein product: CASSNGGATDTQYF.

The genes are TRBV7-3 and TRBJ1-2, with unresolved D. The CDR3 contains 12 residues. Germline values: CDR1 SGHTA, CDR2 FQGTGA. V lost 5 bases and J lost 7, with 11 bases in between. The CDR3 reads CASSPPGGGYTF. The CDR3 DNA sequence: TGTGCCAGCAGCCCCCCGGGCGGTGGCTACACCTTC.

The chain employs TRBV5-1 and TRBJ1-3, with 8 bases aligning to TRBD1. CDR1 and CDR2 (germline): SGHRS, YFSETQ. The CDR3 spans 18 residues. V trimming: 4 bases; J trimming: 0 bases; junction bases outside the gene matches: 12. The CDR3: CASSPEVQGAISGNTIYF. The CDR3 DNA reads TGCGCCAGCAGCCCGGAGGTGCAGGGGGCTATCTCTGGAAACACCATATATTTT.

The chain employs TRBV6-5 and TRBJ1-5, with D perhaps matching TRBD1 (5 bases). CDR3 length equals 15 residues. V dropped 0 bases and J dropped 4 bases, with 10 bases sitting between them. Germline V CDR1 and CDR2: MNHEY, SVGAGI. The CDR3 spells CASSYSGGGNQPQHF. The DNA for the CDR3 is TGTGCCAGCAGTTACTCGGGGGGAGGTAATCAGCCCCAGCATTTT.

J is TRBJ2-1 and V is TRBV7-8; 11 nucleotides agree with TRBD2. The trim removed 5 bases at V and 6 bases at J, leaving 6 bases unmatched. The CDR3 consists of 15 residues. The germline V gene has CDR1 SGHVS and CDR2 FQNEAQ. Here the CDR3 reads CASSLTSGRANEQFF. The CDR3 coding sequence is TGTGCCAGCAGCCTAACTAGCGGGAGAGCCAATGAGCAGTTCTTC.

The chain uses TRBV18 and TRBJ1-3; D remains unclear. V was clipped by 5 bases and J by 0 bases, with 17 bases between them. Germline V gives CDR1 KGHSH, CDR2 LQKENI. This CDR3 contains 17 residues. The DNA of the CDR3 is TGTGCCAGCTCATCTAATAACGGCCCGAGCTCTGGAAACACCATATATTTT. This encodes CASSSNNGPSSGNTIYF.

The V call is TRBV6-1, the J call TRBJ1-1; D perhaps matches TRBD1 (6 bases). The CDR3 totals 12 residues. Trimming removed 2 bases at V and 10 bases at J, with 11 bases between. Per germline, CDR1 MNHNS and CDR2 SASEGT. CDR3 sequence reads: CASSEYLGAAFF. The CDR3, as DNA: TGTGCCAGCAGTGAATACTTGGGGGCAGCTTTCTTT.

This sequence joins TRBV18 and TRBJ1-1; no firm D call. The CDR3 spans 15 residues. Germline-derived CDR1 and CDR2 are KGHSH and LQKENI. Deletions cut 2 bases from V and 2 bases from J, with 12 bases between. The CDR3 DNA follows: TGTGCCAGCTCACCATTCTCCGGGGATAACACTGAAGCTTTCTTT. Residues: CASSPFSGDNTEAFF.

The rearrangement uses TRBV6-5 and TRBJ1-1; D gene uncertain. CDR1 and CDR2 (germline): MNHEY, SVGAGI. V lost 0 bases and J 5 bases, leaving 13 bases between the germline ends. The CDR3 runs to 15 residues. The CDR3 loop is CASSYSEGMGTEAFF. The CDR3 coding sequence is TGTGCCAGCAGTTACTCGGAAGGGATGGGGACTGAAGCTTTCTTT.

This CDR3 reads CASSVQRVDTEAFF. The CDR3 nucleotides read TGTGCCAGCAGTGTTCAGCGGGTGGACACTGAAGCTTTCTTT. The V gene is TRBV6-1, the J gene TRBJ1-1; D unclear. The V gene's germline CDR1 is MNHNS and CDR2 SASEGT. V lost 4 bases, J lost 3 bases, and 12 bases lay in between. The length of the CDR3 is 14 residues.

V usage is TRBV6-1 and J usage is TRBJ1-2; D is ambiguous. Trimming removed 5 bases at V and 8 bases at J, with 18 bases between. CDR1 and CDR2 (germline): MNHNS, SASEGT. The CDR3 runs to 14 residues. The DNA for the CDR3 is TGTGCCAGCAGTCCCCTTCTTGACACGCTCGGCTACACCTTC. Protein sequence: CASSPLLDTLGYTF.

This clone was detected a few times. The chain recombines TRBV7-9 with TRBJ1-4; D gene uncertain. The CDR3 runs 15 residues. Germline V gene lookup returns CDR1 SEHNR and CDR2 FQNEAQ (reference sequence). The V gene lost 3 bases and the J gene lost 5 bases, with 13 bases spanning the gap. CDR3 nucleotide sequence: TGTGCCAGCAGCTTCGACCGGGCACAGAATGAAAAACTGTTTTTT. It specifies CASSFDRAQNEKLFF.

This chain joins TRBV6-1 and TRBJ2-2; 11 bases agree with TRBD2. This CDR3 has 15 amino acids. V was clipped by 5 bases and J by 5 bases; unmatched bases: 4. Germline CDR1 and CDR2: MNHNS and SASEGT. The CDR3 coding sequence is TGTGCCAGCAGTCATAGCGGGAGGGGAACCGGGGAGCTGTTTTTT. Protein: CASSHSGRGTGELFF.

The chain's CDR3 is CASRRTGGQETQYF. DNA for the CDR3: TGTGCCAGTAGAAGGACAGGGGGACAAGAGACCCAGTACTTC. This sequence joins TRBV19 and TRBJ2-5; 10 nucleotides line up with TRBD1. From germline, CDR1 is LNHDA and CDR2 SQIVND (reference sequence). The CDR3 sequence is 14 residues long. J gave up 2 bases and V 6 bases, and 3 bases lay outside the gene matches.

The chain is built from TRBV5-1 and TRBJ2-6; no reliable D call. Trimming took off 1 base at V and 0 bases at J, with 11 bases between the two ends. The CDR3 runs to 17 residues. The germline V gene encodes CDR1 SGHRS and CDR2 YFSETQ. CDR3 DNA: TGCGCCAGCAGCTTGATTACGGCGAGCTCTGGGGCCAACGTCCTGACTTTC. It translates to CASSLITASSGANVLTF.